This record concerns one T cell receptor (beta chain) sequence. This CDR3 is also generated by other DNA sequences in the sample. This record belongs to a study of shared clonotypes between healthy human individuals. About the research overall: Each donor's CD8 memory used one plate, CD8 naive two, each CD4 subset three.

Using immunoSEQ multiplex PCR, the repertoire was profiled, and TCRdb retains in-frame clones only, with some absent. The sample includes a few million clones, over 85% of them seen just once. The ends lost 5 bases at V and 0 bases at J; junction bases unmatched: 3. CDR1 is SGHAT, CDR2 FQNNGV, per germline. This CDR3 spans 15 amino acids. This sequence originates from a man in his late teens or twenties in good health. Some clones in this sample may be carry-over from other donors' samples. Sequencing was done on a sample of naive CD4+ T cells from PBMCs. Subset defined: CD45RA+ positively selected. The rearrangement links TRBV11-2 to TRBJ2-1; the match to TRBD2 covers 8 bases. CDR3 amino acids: CASSPSGSSYNEQFF. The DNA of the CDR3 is TGTGCCAGCAGCCCGAGCGGGAGCTCCTACAATGAGCAGTTCTTC.